Below are 30 T cell receptor beta chains sequenced from a single sample in a study of OX40 agonist ivuxolimab in advanced cancers. The data were produced by immunoSEQ multiplex PCR, yet TCRdb's version contains in-frame clones alone and is incomplete. This sample carries 75,000 to 80,000 clones, around 82% of them seen once, and the ten largest clones take about 0.73%. Sample: CD4+ or CD8+ T cells sorted from blood, taken in a trial of the OX40 agonist ivuxolimab. Source of these receptors: an adult with an advanced solid tumor such as melanoma, head and neck, liver or kidney cancer.

The V and J genes are TRBV28 and TRBJ1-5; TRBD1 matches at 7 bases. Germline V gives CDR1 MDHEN, CDR2 SYDVKM. After removal of 7 bases from V and 0 bases from J, the junction contained 9 bases not matched to a gene. The CDR3 contains 16 residues. CDR3 nucleotide sequence: TGTGCCAGCAAAGAAACAGGGGTGTATAGCAATCAGCCCCAGCATTTT. It codes for CASKETGVYSNQPQHF.

V gene TRBV7-2 combines with J gene TRBJ1-2; 7 bases are shared with TRBD1. This CDR3 is built from 13 residues. Germline V CDR1 and CDR2: SGHTA, FQGNSA. Trimming removed 1 base from V and 4 bases from J; junction bases left unmatched: 0. In DNA form, the CDR3 reads TGTGCCAGCAGCTTAGAGGGGGCCTATGGCTACACCTTC. This translates into CASSLEGAYGYTF.

This clone came up a few times. The V call is TRBV10-3, the J call TRBJ2-6; 16 bases agree with TRBD2. V was pared by 10 bases and J by 1 base, with 7 bases of the junction left unmatched. This CDR3 spans 18 amino acids. Germline loops: CDR1 ENHRY, CDR2 SYGVKD. CDR3 coding DNA: TGTGCCAGTGCCGGGACTAGCGGGAGGGGGTCTGGGGCCAACGTCCTGACTTTC. Its translation is CASAGTSGRGSGANVLTF.

J is TRBJ1-1 and V is TRBV5-1; no clear D gene. Germline V gene lookup returns CDR1 SGHRS and CDR2 YFSETQ. The CDR3 is 14 amino acids. V lost 0 bases to trimming and J lost 2 bases, with 8 bases between them. CDR3 residues: CASSLGQPNTEAFF. The CDR3 bases are TGCGCCAGCAGCTTGGGCCAACCTAACACTGAAGCTTTCTTT.

The chain combines TRBV5-1 with TRBJ2-3, with D perhaps TRBD1 (6 bases). The CDR3 length is 13 residues. Per germline, CDR1 SGHRS and CDR2 YFSETQ. The germline V and J ends were trimmed by 0 bases and 6 bases, with 8 bases remaining between them. CDR3 DNA: TGCGCCAGCAGCTTGGGCCAGGGGGATACGCAGTATTTT. Translating gives CASSLGQGDTQYF.

The chain joins TRBV28 to TRBJ1-2; a weak D match, TRBD1 (6 bases). The germline V and J ends were trimmed by 2 bases and 2 bases, with 15 bases remaining between them. The germline V gene has CDR1 MDHEN and CDR2 SYDVKM. There are 16 residues in the CDR3. As DNA, the CDR3 is TGTGCCAGCAGTTTAGGCGGGGCAAGGGGGAACTATGGCTACACCTTC. Residues: CASSLGGARGNYGYTF.

The chain has TRBV14 and TRBJ1-1; D not certain. CDR1 is SGHDN and CDR2 is FVKESK in the germline V gene. This CDR3 contains 13 residues. V lost 5 bases and J 2 bases, leaving 9 bases between the germline ends. The CDR3 here is CASSFGLNTEAFF. Written as DNA, the CDR3 is TGTGCCAGCAGCTTCGGACTTAACACTGAAGCTTTCTTT.

V is TRBV4-1 and J is TRBJ1-1; tentative D call: TRBD1 (6 bases). Germline V CDR1 and CDR2: MGHRA, YSYEKL. V lost 7 bases and J 1 base, leaving 13 bases between the germline ends. The CDR3 has 14 residues. The CDR3 DNA is TGCGCCAGCACAAACAGGGCTTCGAACACTGAAGCTTTCTTT. It translates to CASTNRASNTEAFF.

The CDR3 DNA sequence: TGTGCCTGGAGAAGGGCCCCCTCCGGTTCCGGCTACACCTTC. Encoded protein: CAWRRAPSGSGYTF. V gene TRBV30 combines with J gene TRBJ1-2, with D unresolved. CDR3 length: 14 amino acids. Germline values: CDR1 GTSNPN, CDR2 SVGIG (reference sequence). V was trimmed by 3 bases and J by 8 bases, leaving 19 bases between them.

The chain recombines TRBV5-6 with TRBJ2-5, with D possibly being TRBD2 (5 bases). This CDR3 contains 16 residues. V was pared by 4 bases and J by 5 bases, with 21 bases between. Germline V gene data show CDR1 as SGHDT and CDR2 as YYEEEE. This CDR3 is CASSPDSLWPGETQYF. The CDR3 DNA reads TGTGCCAGCAGCCCGGACTCCCTCTGGCCCGGGGAGACCCAGTACTTC.

The chain has TRBV5-1 and TRBJ1-6, with D possibly matching TRBD1 (5 bases). V lost 4 bases, J lost 6 bases, and 14 bases lay in between. The CDR3 runs 15 residues. Germline loops: CDR1 SGHRS, CDR2 YFSETQ. CDR3 sequence reads: CASSEMGQRNSPLHF. The CDR3 region has the DNA TGCGCCAGCAGCGAAATGGGGCAGCGTAATTCACCCCTCCACTTT.

This clone was detected only once. The chain has TRBV5-1 and TRBJ2-7; 10 bases match TRBD2. Germline V CDR1 and CDR2: SGHRS, YFSETQ. J gave up 6 bases and V 7 bases, and 10 bases lay outside the gene matches. This CDR3 is built from 14 residues. The CDR3 is CASGASSGGGEQYF. For the CDR3, the DNA is TGCGCCAGCGGGGCTTCTAGCGGGGGAGGCGAGCAGTACTTC. Together with reference TRBV5-1 and TRBJ2-7, the CDR3 gives the full variable domain: KAGVTQTPRYLIKTRGQQVTLSCSPISGHRSVSWYQQTPGQGLQFLFEYFSETQRNKGNFPGRFSGRQFSNSRSEMNVSTLELGDSALYLCASGASSGGGEQYFGPGTRLTVT.

This clone was seen only a few times. The J gene is TRBJ2-7, the V gene TRBV4-1, with D tentatively TRBD1 (6 bases). There are 14 residues in the CDR3. V lost 0 bases and J lost 4, with 10 bases in between. Germline V gene data show CDR1 as MGHRA and CDR2 as YSYEKL. CDR3 sequence: CASSQDGQLYEQYF. The CDR3 DNA reads as TGCGCCAGCAGCCAAGACGGACAGCTTTACGAGCAGTACTTC.

The rearrangement uses TRBV7-9 and TRBJ2-7, with D possibly being TRBD1 (6 bases). V was shortened by 5 bases and J by 3 bases, with 14 bases between the two germline ends. The germline V gene has CDR1 SEHNR and CDR2 FQNEAQ (reference sequence). The CDR3 has 14 amino acids. CDR3 DNA sequence: TGTGCCAGCAGCATCAGCGGACAGTACTACGAGCAGTACTTC. Amino acid sequence: CASSISGQYYEQYF.

The rearrangement links TRBV7-9 to TRBJ2-1, with D hard to call. This CDR3 region has 15 residues. CDR1 and CDR2 from the germline V gene are SEHNR and FQNEAQ (reference sequence). Trimming shortened V by 3 bases and J by 3 bases, and 12 bases separated the two germline ends. The CDR3 DNA reads as TGTGCCAGCAGCTTTTCTGTGCAAAACTACAATGAGCAGTTCTTC. This encodes CASSFSVQNYNEQFF.

The rearrangement links TRBV11-3 to TRBJ2-5, with 8 bases that match TRBD2. The trim removed 10 bases at V and 5 bases at J, leaving 15 bases unmatched. This CDR3 region has 15 residues. Germline V CDR1 and CDR2: SGHNT, YENEEA. This chain's CDR3 is CATTRSGGPRETQYF. In DNA form, the CDR3 reads TGTGCCACCACGAGAAGCGGGGGACCGAGGGAGACCCAGTACTTC.

The chain links TRBV6-5 to TRBJ2-3; D is possibly TRBD1 (6 bases). Trimming cost V 6 bases and J 6 bases, with 19 bases left between them. The germline gives CDR1 MNHEY, CDR2 SVGAGI. This CDR3 has 15 amino acids. The CDR3 bases are TGTGCCAGCAGGGCGGTTCAGGGGTCGGGGGATACGCAGTATTTT. This sequence encodes CASRAVQGSGDTQYF.

This rearrangement joins TRBV5-1 to TRBJ1-4; the D is unclear. V was trimmed by 0 bases and J by 3 bases, leaving 12 bases between them. Germline V gene lookup returns CDR1 SGHRS and CDR2 YFSETQ. The CDR3 totals 16 residues. Here the CDR3 reads CASSLGRTDPNEKLFF. Here the CDR3 DNA reads TGCGCCAGCAGCTTGGGAAGGACGGACCCTAATGAAAAACTGTTTTTT. The full variable domain, with the rest looked up from reference TRBV5-1 and TRBJ1-4, is KAGVTQTPRYLIKTRGQQVTLSCSPISGHRSVSWYQQTPGQGLQFLFEYFSETQRNKGNFPGRFSGRQFSNSRSEMNVSTLELGDSALYLCASSLGRTDPNEKLFFGSGTQLSVL.

The chain has TRBV4-1 and TRBJ1-1; D is ambiguous. In germline, CDR1 is MGHRA, CDR2 YSYEKL. This CDR3 comprises 15 residues. V was clipped by 4 bases and J by 1 base, with 13 bases between them. This chain's CDR3 is CASSLTDGRNTEAFF. CDR3 DNA: TGCGCCAGCAGCCTAACAGACGGGAGGAACACTGAAGCTTTCTTT.

The CDR3 loop is CATSKGDSPLHF. CDR3 bases: TGTGCCACCTCTAAGGGGGATTCACCCCTCCACTTT. The chain combines TRBV25-1 with TRBJ1-6, with D possibly TRBD1 on 6 matching bases. The CDR3 is 12 residues long. Trimming pared 10 bases from V and 8 bases from J, leaving 12 bases between. Germline V gene lookup returns CDR1 MGHDK and CDR2 SYGVNS.

The gene calls are TRBV15 and TRBJ2-2; the D gene is possibly TRBD1 (5 bases). This CDR3 is 13 amino acids long. Germline V gene sequence: CDR1 LNHNV, CDR2 YYDKDF (reference sequence). The V and J ends lost 1 base and 6 bases respectively, with 6 bases between them. The CDR3 here is CATSRGGAGELFF. In DNA, the CDR3 is TGTGCCACCAGCAGAGGGGGCGCCGGGGAGCTGTTTTTT.

CDR3 residues: CASSAFQNTEAFF. The CDR3, as DNA: TGTGCCAGCAGTGCTTTCCAGAACACTGAAGCTTTCTTT. This sequence joins TRBV2 and TRBJ1-1; unclear D gene. Trimming removed 4 bases at V and 1 base at J, with 7 bases between. CDR3 size: 13 residues. Germline V gene sequence: CDR1 SNHLY, CDR2 FYNNEI.

The V call is TRBV7-2, the J call TRBJ2-3; TRBD2 matches at 10 bases. Trimming took 1 base from V and 5 from J; bases not matched to a gene: 0. Germline CDR1 and CDR2: SGHTA and FQGNSA. The length of the CDR3 is 14 residues. The CDR3 coding sequence is TGTGCCAGCAGCTTAGGACTAGCGGGAGATACGCAGTATTTT. It encodes CASSLGLAGDTQYF. The full variable domain, rest sourced from reference TRBV7-2 and TRBJ2-3, is GAGVSQSPSNKVTEKGKDVELRCDPISGHTALYWYRQSLGQGLEFLIYFQGNSAPDKSGLPSDRFSAERTGGSVSTLTIQRTQQEDSAVYLCASSLGLAGDTQYFGPGTRLTVL.

The chain has TRBV6-5 and TRBJ2-2; TRBD2 might be the D (6 bases). The CDR3 contains 15 residues. The germline V gene has CDR1 MNHEY and CDR2 SVGAGI. V gave up 8 bases and J gave up 4 bases, with 17 bases separating them. CDR3 nucleotide sequence: TGTGCCAGCCGGGAGCCCTCCTGGGGCACCGGGGAGCTGTTTTTT. Residues: CASREPSWGTGELFF.

The V and J genes are TRBV7-6 and TRBJ1-2; maybe TRBD1 (5 bases). From germline, CDR1 is SGHVS and CDR2 FNYEAQ. This CDR3 region has 11 residues. The ends were cut back, 4 bases at V and 13 bases at J, with 13 bases in the middle. This CDR3 reads CASSSGGVLTF. In nucleotides, the CDR3 is TGTGCCAGCAGCTCGGGGGGGGTTCTCACCTTC. Based on the CDR3 plus reference TRBV7-6 and TRBJ1-2, the full variable domain is GAGVSQSPRYKVTKRGQDVALRCDPISGHVSLYWYRQALGQGPEFLTYFNYEAQQDKSGLPNDRFSAERPEGSISTLTIQRTEQRDSAMYRCASSSGGVLTFGSGTRLTVV.

The chain uses TRBV5-6 and TRBJ1-5; 7 bases are a match to TRBD1. Germline CDR1 SGHDT, CDR2 YYEEEE. The CDR3 extends over 15 amino acids. The junction had 3 bases not matched to a gene; V was cut back by 2 bases and J by 1 base. The CDR3 reads CASSFWDRSNQPQHF. The CDR3, as DNA: TGTGCCAGCAGCTTTTGGGACAGAAGCAATCAGCCCCAGCATTTT.

This clone has just one count. The V gene is TRBV5-5, the J gene TRBJ1-1; weak D call: TRBD1 (6 bases). Germline-derived CDR1 and CDR2 are SGHKS and YYEKEE (reference sequence). The CDR3 runs 11 residues. The V end was cut by 4 bases, the J end by 11 bases, with 12 bases between. The chain's CDR3 is CASSDTGLAFF. The CDR3, as DNA: TGTGCCAGCAGCGATACAGGGTTGGCTTTCTTT.

This chain uses TRBV18 with TRBJ2-5; D is unresolved. This CDR3 is 12 amino acids long. V lost 3 bases to trimming and J lost 5 bases, with 7 bases between them. The germline CDR1 and CDR2 sequences are KGHSH and LQKENI. The CDR3 region has the DNA TGTGCCAGCTCACCGGGGTTTGAGACCCAGTACTTC. The encoded protein is CASSPGFETQYF.

V is TRBV4-1 and J is TRBJ1-2; unclear D gene. Trimming removed 0 bases from V and 4 bases from J, with 12 bases in between. The CDR3 contains 15 residues. Germline V lookup: CDR1 MGHRA, CDR2 YSYEKL. DNA for the CDR3: TGCGCCAGCAGCCAAGATTTCCCACGTAGCTATGGCTACACCTTC. As protein: CASSQDFPRSYGYTF.

The V and J genes are TRBV7-2 and TRBJ2-1; D possibly uses TRBD1 or TRBD2 (5 bases each). Trimming removed 5 bases from V and 5 bases from J, with 16 bases in between. The CDR3 loop spans 15 amino acids. Germline V lookup: CDR1 SGHTA, CDR2 FQGNSA. The CDR3, as DNA: TGTGCCAGCAGCCCCTGGGGGACGAACCACAATGAGCAGTTCTTC. Encoded protein: CASSPWGTNHNEQFF. Complete variable domain (other parts from reference TRBV7-2 and TRBJ2-1): GAGVSQSPSNKVTEKGKDVELRCDPISGHTALYWYRQSLGQGLEFLIYFQGNSAPDKSGLPSDRFSAERTGGSVSTLTIQRTQQEDSAVYLCASSPWGTNHNEQFFGPGTRLTVL.